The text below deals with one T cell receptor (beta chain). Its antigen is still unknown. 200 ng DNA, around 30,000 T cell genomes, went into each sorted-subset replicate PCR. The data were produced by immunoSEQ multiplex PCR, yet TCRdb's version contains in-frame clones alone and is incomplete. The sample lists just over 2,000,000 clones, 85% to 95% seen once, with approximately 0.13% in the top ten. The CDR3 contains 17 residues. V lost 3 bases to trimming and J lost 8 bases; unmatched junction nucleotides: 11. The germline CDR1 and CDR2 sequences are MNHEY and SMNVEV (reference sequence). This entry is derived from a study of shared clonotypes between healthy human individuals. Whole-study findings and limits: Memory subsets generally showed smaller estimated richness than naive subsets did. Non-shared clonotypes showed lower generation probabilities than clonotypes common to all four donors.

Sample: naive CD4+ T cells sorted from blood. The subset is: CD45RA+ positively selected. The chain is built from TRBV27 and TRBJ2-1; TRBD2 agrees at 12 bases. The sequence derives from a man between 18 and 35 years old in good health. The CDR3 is CASSLSASGRAGDEQFF. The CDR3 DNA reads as TGTGCCAGCAGTTTGTCGGCTAGCGGGAGGGCCGGCGATGAGCAGTTCTTC.